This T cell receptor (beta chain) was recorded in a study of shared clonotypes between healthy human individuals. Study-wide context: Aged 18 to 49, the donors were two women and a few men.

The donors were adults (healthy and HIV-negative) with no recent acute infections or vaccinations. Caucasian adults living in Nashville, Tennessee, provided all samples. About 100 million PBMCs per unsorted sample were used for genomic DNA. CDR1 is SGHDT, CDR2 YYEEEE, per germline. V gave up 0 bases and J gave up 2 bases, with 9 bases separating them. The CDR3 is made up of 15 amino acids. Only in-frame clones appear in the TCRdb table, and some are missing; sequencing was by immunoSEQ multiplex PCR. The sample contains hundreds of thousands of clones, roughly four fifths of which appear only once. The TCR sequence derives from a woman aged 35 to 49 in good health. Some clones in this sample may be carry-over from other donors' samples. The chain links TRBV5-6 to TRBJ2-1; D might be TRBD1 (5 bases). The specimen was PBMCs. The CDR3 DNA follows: TGTGCCAGCAGCTTGGGGACAAAAGCCTACAATGAGCAGTTCTTC. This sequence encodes CASSLGTKAYNEQFF.